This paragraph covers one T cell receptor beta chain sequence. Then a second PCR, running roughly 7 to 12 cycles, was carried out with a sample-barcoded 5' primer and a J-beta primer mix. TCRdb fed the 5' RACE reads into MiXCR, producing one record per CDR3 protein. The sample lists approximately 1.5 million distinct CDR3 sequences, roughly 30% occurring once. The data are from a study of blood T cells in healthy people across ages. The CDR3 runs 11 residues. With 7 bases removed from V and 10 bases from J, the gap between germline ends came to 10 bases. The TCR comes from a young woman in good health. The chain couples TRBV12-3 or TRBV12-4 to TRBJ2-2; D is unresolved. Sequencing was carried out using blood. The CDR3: CASNHAEELFF. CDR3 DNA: TGTGCCAGCAACCACGCGGAGGAGCTGTTTTTT.